The clone carrying this TCR beta chain was detected only a few times. Its antigen is as yet unknown. This entry belongs to a study of early T cells in non-severe SARS-CoV-2 infection. Whole-study context: Chains were unpaired, as sequencing was done on bulk RNA from unsorted whole blood.

Germline V lookup: CDR1 MNHNS, CDR2 SASEGT. V lost 5 bases and J lost 0, with 8 bases in between. This CDR3 region has 14 residues. Notes on the study in general: The study's VDJdb matching favored anti-spike CD8 responses and missed private and CD4 specificities.

Unique molecular identifiers tagged individual cDNA molecules. MiXCR, applied by TCRdb to the 5' RACE reads, yields one record per CDR3 protein. The sample holds tens of thousands of distinct CDR3 sequences; roughly 12% are singletons and the top ten take about 3.5%. Material: whole blood. This rearrangement joins TRBV6-1 to TRBJ2-4; D gene ambiguous. This TCR derives from an adult who was a healthcare worker with PCR-confirmed SARS-CoV-2 infection or an uninfected control (not recorded which). The CDR3 loop is CASSFNGAKNIQYF. CDR3 sequence (DNA): TGTGCCAGCAGTTTCAACGGAGCCAAAAACATTCAGTACTTC.